These 7 T cell receptor beta chains share one sample of origin, sequenced in a study of shared clonotypes between healthy human individuals (dated by TCRdb to the early 2020s). The library relied on the immunoSEQ multiplex PCR assay. TCRdb provides this immuneACCESS table in a form limited to in-frame rearrangements. Some clones are lacking; in checked studies, under half of them reflect an unresolved V gene, and why the rest are absent is not known. The sample has hundreds of thousands of clones on record, roughly 77% of them singletons. The ten largest clones represent about 13% of the sample. Sequenced sample: PBMCs. The receptors were sampled from a woman aged 40 to 55 in good health. Some clones in this sample may be carry-over from other donors' samples.

The chain employs TRBV5-1 and TRBJ2-3, with no clear D. CDR1 is SGHRS and CDR2 is YFSETQ in the germline V gene. The CDR3 contains 12 residues. V was clipped by 0 bases and J by 6 bases, with 5 bases between them. The CDR3 DNA reads TGCGCCAGCAGCTTGGGGTGGGATACGCAGTATTTT. Translated: CASSLGWDTQYF. The variable domain in full, with the rest retrieved from reference TRBV5-1 and TRBJ2-3, is KAGVTQTPRYLIKTRGQQVTLSCSPISGHRSVSWYQQTPGQGLQFLFEYFSETQRNKGNFPGRFSGRQFSNSRSEMNVSTLELGDSALYLCASSLGWDTQYFGPGTRLTVL.

This chain joins TRBV5-4 and TRBJ1-6; D unclear. CDR3 length: 15 residues. In germline, CDR1 is SGHNT, CDR2 YYREEE (reference sequence). V dropped 4 bases and J dropped 3 bases, with 11 bases sitting between them. The chain's CDR3 is CASSLGRYYNSPLHF. Written as DNA, the CDR3 is TGTGCCAGCAGCCTAGGACGGTACTATAATTCACCCCTCCACTTT.

V is TRBV9 and J is TRBJ2-3; D is perhaps TRBD1 (6 bases). From germline, CDR1 is SGDLS and CDR2 YYNGEE. The V end was cut by 0 bases, the J end by 1 base, with 12 bases between. The CDR3 loop spans 16 amino acids. CDR3 nucleotide sequence: TGTGCCAGCAGCGTAGGATGGGGGCTAGGCACAGATACGCAGTATTTT. Encoded protein: CASSVGWGLGTDTQYF.

The rearrangement links TRBV4-1 to TRBJ2-7; TRBD1 agrees at 8 bases. CDR1 is MGHRA and CDR2 is YSYEKL in the germline V gene. J was trimmed by 3 bases and V by 2 bases; bases with no gene match: 6. CDR3 size: 15 residues. CDR3 in amino acids: CASSQPTGGHYEQYF. DNA for the CDR3: TGCGCCAGCAGCCAACCCACAGGGGGACACTACGAGCAGTACTTC.

This clone was seen repeatedly, ten times or more. This chain connects TRBV29-1 to TRBJ1-1; possibly TRBD1 for D (5 bases). The CDR3 is 12 amino acids. V dropped 7 bases and J dropped 4 bases, with 13 bases sitting between them. Germline loops: CDR1 SQVTM, CDR2 ANQGSEA. The CDR3 sequence is CSAEQETTEAFF. In DNA, the CDR3 is TGCAGCGCCGAACAGGAGACCACTGAAGCTTTCTTT. The variable domain in full, with the rest retrieved from reference TRBV29-1 and TRBJ1-1, is SAVISQKPSRDICQRGTSLTIQCQVDSQVTMMFWYRQQPGQSLTLIATANQGSEATYESGFVIDKFPISRPNLTFSTLTVSNMSPEDSSIYLCSAEQETTEAFFGQGTRLTVV.

The rearrangement links TRBV6-6 to TRBJ1-1; D gene uncertain. Germline CDR1 and CDR2: MNHNY and SVGAGI (reference sequence). The CDR3 totals 11 residues. The V end lost 5 bases, the J end lost 5 bases, and 6 bases lay between the germline ends. Here the CDR3 DNA reads TGTGCCAGCAGTCATGGGACTGAAGCTTTCTTT. Translated: CASSHGTEAFF.

Note on this clone: This CDR3 is also generated by other DNA sequences in the sample. The chain links TRBV29-1 to TRBJ2-7; tentative D call: TRBD1 (5 bases). The CDR3 sequence is 11 residues long. Germline V CDR1 and CDR2: SQVTM, ANQGSEA. Trimming removed 4 bases from V and 2 bases from J, with 6 bases in between. CDR3 sequence (DNA): TGCAGCGTTGTAGGGGCCTACGAGCAGTACTTC. Its translation is CSVVGAYEQYF.